This T cell receptor beta chain was retrieved from a study of blood T cell repertoires in COVID-19. Turning to the study itself: From the United States, Italy and Spain came samples of acute and convalescent COVID-19.

This CDR3 has 16 residues. V was clipped by 6 bases and J by 3 bases; unmatched bases: 8. Germline CDR1 is MNHNY and CDR2 is SVGAGI (reference sequence). In the original analysis: Nucleated cell number was recorded as an estimate derived from reference gene primer amplification. Produced via immunoSEQ multiplex PCR; TCRdb's table is partial and in-frame only. The V and J calls and clone size are taken from that table; D and trimming were inferred from the DNA. Among 150,000 or so clones listed, 85% to 95% were seen once. Seattle patients were enrolled during active infection and followed longitudinally.

The material sequenced was peripheral blood. The sequence was collected from a woman aged 60-70 years with COVID-19, enrolled during active disease. This sequence joins TRBV6-6 and TRBJ1-3, with 10 bases matching TRBD1. The CDR3 spells CASRDSDRGRGNTIYF. CDR3 nucleotide sequence: TGTGCCAGCAGGGATTCCGACAGGGGGCGTGGAAACACCATATATTTT.